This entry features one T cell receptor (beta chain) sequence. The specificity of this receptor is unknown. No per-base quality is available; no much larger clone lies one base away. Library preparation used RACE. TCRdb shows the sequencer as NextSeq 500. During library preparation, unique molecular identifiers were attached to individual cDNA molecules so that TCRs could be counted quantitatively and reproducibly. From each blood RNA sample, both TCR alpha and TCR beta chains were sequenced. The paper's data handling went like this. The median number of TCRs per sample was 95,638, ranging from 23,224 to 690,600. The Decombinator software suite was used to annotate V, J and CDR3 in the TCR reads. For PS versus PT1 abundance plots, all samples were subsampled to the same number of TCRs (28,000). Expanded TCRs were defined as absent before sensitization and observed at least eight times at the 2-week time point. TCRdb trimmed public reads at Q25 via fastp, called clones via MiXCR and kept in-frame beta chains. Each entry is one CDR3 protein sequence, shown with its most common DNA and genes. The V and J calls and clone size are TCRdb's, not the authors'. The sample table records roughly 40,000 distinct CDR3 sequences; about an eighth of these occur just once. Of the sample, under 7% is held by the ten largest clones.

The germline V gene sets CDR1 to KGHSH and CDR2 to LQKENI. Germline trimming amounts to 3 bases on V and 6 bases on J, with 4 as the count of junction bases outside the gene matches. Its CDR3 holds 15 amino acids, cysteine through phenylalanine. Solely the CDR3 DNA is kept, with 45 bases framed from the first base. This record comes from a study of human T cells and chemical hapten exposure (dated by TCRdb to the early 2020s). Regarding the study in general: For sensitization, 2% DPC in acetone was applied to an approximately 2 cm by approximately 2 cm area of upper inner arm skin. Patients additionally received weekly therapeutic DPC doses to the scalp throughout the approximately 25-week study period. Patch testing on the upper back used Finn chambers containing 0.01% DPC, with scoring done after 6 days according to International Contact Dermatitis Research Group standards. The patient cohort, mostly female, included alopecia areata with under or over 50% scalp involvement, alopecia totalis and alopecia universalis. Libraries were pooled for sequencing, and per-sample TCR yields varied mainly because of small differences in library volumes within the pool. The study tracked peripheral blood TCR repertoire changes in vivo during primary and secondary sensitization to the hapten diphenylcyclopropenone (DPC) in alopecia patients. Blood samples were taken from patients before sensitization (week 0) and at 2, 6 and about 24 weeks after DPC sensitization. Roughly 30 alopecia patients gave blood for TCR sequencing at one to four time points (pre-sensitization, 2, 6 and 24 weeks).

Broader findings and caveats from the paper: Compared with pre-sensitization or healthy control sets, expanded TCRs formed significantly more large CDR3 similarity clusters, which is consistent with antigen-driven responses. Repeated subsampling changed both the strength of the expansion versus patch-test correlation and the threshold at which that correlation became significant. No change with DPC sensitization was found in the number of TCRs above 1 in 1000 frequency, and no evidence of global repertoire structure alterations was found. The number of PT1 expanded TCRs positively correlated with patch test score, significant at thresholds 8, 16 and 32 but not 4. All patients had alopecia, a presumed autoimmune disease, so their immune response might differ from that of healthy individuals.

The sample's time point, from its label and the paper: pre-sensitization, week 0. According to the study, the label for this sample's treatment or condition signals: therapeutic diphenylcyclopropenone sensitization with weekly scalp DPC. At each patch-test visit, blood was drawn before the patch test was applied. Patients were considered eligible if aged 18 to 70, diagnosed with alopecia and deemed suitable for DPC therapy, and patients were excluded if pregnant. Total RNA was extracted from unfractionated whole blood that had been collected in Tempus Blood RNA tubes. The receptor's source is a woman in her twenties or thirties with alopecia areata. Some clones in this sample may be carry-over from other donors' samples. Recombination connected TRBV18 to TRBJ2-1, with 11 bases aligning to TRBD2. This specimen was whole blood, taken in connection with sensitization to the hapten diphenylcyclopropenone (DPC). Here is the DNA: TGTGCCAGCTCACCTGGGACTAGCGGATTCAATGAGCAGTTCTTC. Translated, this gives CASSPGTSGFNEQFF.